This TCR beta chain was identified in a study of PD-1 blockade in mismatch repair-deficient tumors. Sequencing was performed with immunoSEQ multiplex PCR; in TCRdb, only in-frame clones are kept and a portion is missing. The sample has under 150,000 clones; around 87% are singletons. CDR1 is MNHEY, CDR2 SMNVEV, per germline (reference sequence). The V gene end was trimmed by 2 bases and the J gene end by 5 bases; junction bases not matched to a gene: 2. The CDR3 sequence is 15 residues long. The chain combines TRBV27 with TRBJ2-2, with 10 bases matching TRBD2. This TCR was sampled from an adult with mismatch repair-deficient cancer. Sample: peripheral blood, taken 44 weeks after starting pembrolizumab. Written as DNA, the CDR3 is TGTGCCAGCAGTTTAGCACTAGCGGGGACCGGGGAGCTGTTTTTT. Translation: CASSLALAGTGELFF.